This TCR beta chain is drawn from a study of Tregs in tolerant kidney transplant recipients. Study-level results: This study did not directly address biological reproducibility.

Clones were read by immunoSEQ multiplex PCR, and TCRdb kept only the in-frame ones, dropping some. This sample's table reports about 48,000 clones. Details on this clone: As yet, its antigen is unknown.

The sequence was collected from a human donor who received a combined kidney and bone marrow transplant. Sequences were derived from CD4+ T cells from blood, sampled before the transplant.

CDR3: CASSPASGIPYEQYF. CDR3 DNA (partial): TGTGCCAGCAGTCCGGCTAGCGGGATACCCTACGAG. V gene TRBV7-2 combines with J gene TRBJ2-7, with 9 bases aligning to TRBD2. The CDR3 extends 3 residues past the end of the read, so its final part is completed from the germline J gene. The V and J ends lost 6 bases and 2 bases, in that order; junction bases with no gene match: 8. Per the germline V gene, CDR1 is SGHTA and CDR2 is FQGNSA. The CDR3 loop spans 15 amino acids.